These T cell receptor beta chains were read from a single sample in a study of blood T cell repertoires in COVID-19. Assay used: immunoSEQ multiplex PCR; TCRdb lists only in-frame clones, some missing. Of around 280,000 clones detected, around 87% appear once; the ten largest clones hold about 1.9%. Source material: peripheral blood. Every receptor here comes from a woman aged 30 to 39 who had recovered from COVID-19. Each CDR3 is given with its conserved first and last residue.

V gene,CDR3 protein
TRBV23-1,CASSSGGCSGNTIYF
TRBV7-2,CASSSPSGYTDTQYF
TRBV7-9,CASSLEQSYYEQYF
TRBV6-5,CASTTRQGGYTF
TRBV11-2,CASSLGRLGQFYEQYF
TRBV5-1,CASSPGQGDSPLHF
TRBV28,CASSFRRENEQYF
TRBV10-1,CASSRRPGANEKLFF
TRBV19,CASSILTGDEQYF
TRBV5-1,CASSFPGLAGYNEQFF
TRBV13,CASSFRRDGYTF
TRBV12-2,CASRLRDTVYEQYF
TRBV4-2,CASSQAGSNYGYTF
TRBV13,CASSLGGGGEQYF
TRBV6-5,CASGNRGQNEQFF
TRBV18,CASFDGGLRFAEAFF
TRBV4-2,CASSQDHRGDYGYTF
TRBV3-1/TRBV3-2,CASSFPGSTTGDEQFF
TRBV5-1,CASGMLGDSSYEQYF
TRBV10-1,CASSEPDRESVHEQYF
TRBV18,CASSPGLLNTEAFF
TRBV7-9,CASSFLAGDLETQYF
TRBV5-6,CASSLFSGQNTEAFF
TRBV2,CASRPDSYSGNTIYF
TRBV5-6,CASSLAEASESIYEQYF
TRBV4-1,CASSQVSTGGIQYF
TRBV12-3/TRBV12-4,CASTPTAGNTIYF
TRBV10-3,CAISERDRVDTEAFF
TRBV9,CASSVATSGNSYEQYF
TRBV12-3/TRBV12-4,CASTGTYNEQFF
TRBV27,CASSFAGSNNEQFF
TRBV24-1,CATSDYLAGVIDEQFF
TRBV27,CASRGQGIYEQYF
TRBV10-3,CAISDTGHGTYEQYF
TRBV2,CASGRYEQYF
TRBV10-1,CASSETAASPEAFF
TRBV6-1,CASSELSPGTGFGYGYTF
TRBV28,CASSLISGSYEQYF
TRBV7-8,CASSLGGRGPQPQHF
TRBV7-2,CASSVAGQGGYTF
TRBV30,CAWHTGGPTEAFF
TRBV5-4,CASSLDNSIAEAFF
TRBV9,CASSATPGGTGANVLTF
TRBV18,CASSSTFVGGIQYF
TRBV3-1/TRBV3-2,CASSSGQGVTEAFF
TRBV3-1/TRBV3-2,CASSQERKEKLFF
TRBV19,CASSIEGVGSYNEQFF
TRBV9,CASSVEGASTDTQYF
TRBV19,CASSIRGNYGYTF
TRBV29-1,CSVEIGQGAQLGELFF
TRBV4-2,CASSQAPAAGELFF
TRBV3-1/TRBV3-2,CASSLSGVGETQYF
TRBV2,CASTRGRTSYYEQYF
TRBV7-6,CASSFGQSRETQYF
TRBV4-3,CASSQEVRVNSPLHF
TRBV19,CASSILSSYGYTF